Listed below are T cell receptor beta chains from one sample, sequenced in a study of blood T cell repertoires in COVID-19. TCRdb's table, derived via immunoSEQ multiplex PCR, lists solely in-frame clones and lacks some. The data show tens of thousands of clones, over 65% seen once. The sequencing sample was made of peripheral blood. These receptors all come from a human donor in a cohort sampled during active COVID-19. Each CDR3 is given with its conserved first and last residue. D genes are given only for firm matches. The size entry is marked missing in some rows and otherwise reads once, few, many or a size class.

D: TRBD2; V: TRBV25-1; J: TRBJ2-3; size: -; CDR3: CASSGAGGLHTQYF; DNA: TGTGCCAGCAGTGGGGCGGGAGGGCTGCATACGCAGTATTTT
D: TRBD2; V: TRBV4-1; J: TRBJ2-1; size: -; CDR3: CASSQGRRLAGGYNEQFF; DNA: TGCGCCAGCAGCCAAGGAAGGAGGCTAGCGGGGGGGTACAATGAGCAGTTCTTC
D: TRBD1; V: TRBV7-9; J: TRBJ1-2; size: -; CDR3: CASSFPGQGVGYTF; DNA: TGTGCCAGCAGCTTCCCGGGACAGGGGGTTGGCTACACCTTC
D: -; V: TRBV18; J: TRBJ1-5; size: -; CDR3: CASSPGTFSNQPQHF; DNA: TGTGCCAGCTCACCAGGGACTTTTAGCAATCAGCCCCAGCATTTT
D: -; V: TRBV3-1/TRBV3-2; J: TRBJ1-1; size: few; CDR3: CASSLGSNTEAFF; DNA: TGTGCCAGCAGCCTCGGGAGTAACACTGAAGCTTTCTTT
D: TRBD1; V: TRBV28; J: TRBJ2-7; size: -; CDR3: CASSPGTGPYEQYF; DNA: TGTGCCAGCAGCCCCGGGACAGGGCCCTACGAGCAGTACTTC
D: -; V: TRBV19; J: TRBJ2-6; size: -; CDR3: CASSPSRLSTANVLTF; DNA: TGTGCCAGTAGTCCCTCGCGACTGAGTACGGCCAACGTCCTGACTTTC
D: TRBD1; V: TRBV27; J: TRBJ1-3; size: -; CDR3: CASSSWTGEGGNTIYF; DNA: TGTGCCAGCAGTTCCTGGACAGGGGAGGGTGGAAACACCATATATTTT
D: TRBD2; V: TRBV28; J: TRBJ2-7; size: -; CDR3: CASTSGSNLYEQYF; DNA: TGTGCCAGCACAAGCGGGAGCAACTTATACGAGCAGTACTTC
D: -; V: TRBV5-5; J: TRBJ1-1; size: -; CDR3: CASTRIGVNTEAFF; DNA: TGTGCCAGCACCCGGATAGGAGTGAACACTGAAGCTTTCTTT
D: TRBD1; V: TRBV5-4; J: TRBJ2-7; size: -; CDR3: CASSYRTGVPGEQYF; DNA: TGTGCCAGCAGCTACCGGACAGGGGTGCCTGGCGAGCAGTACTTC
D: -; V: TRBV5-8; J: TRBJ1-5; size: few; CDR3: CASSLGTLHRQPQHF; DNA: TGTGCCAGCAGCTTGGGGACCCTTCACAGGCAGCCCCAGCATTTT
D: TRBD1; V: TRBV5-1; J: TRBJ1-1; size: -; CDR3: CASSMGQGNTEAFF; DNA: TGCGCCAGCAGCATGGGACAGGGGAACACTGAAGCTTTCTTT
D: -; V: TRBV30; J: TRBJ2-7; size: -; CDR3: CAWSVEASSYEQYF; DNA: TGTGCCTGGAGTGTAGAGGCCAGCTCCTACGAGCAGTACTTC
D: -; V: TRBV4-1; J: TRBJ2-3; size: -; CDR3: CASSQGGRDTQYF; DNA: TGCGCCAGCAGCCAAGGTGGGAGAGATACGCAGTATTTT
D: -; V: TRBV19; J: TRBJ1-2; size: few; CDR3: CASSSDRSNYGYTF; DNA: TGTGCCAGTAGTAGCGACAGGAGTAACTATGGCTACACCTTC
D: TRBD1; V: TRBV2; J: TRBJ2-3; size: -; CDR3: CASGRSQGEDTQYF; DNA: TGTGCCAGCGGCCGGTCACAGGGGGAAGATACGCAGTATTTT
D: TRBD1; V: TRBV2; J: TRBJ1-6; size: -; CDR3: CASSQDRGANSPLHF; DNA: TGTGCCAGCAGCCAAGACAGGGGGGCTAATTCACCCCTCCACTTT
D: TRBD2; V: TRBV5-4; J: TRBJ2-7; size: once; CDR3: CASSGGLPPYEQYF; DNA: TGTGCCAGCAGCGGGGGACTACCTCCCTACGAGCAGTACTTC
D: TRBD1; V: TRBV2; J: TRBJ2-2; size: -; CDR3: CASSYTGAGELFF; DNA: TGTGCCAGCAGCTACACAGGGGCCGGGGAGCTGTTTTTT
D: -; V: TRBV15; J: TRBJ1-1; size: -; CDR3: CATSRDVGRAFF; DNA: TGTGCCACCAGCAGAGATGTGGGGCGCGCTTTCTTT
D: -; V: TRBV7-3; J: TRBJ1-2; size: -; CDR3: CASSLSPSGYGYTF; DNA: TGTGCCAGCAGCTTAAGCCCCAGCGGCTATGGCTACACCTTC
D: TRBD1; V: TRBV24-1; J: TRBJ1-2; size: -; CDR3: CATSDHLRAYSDRENYGYTF; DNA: TGTGCCACCAGTGATCATTTAAGAGCCTACTCGGACAGGGAGAACTATGGCTACACCTTC
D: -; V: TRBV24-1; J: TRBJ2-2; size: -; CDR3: CATSGTDNTGELFF; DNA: TGTGCCACCAGTGGGACAGATAACACCGGGGAGCTGTTTTTT
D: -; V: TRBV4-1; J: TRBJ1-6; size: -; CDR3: CASSPGQYNSPLHF; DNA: TGCGCCAGCAGCCCTGGACAGTATAATTCACCCCTCCACTTT
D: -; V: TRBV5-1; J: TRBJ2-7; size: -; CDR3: CASSRGRATYEQYF; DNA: TGCGCCAGCAGCCGAGGGCGAGCCACCTACGAGCAGTACTTC
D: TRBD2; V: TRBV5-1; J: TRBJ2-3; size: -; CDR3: CASSLAGAAKGADTQYF; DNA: TGCGCCAGCAGCTTAGCGGGGGCCGCCAAAGGTGCAGATACGCAGTATTTT
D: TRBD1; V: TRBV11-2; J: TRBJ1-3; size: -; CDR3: CASSFRQGTHYESGNTIYF; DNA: TGTGCCAGCAGCTTTCGACAGGGCACCCATTATGAGTCCGGAAACACCATATATTTT
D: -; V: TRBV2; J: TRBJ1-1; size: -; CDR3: CASSGGTLTEAFF; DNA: TGTGCCAGCAGTGGGGGGACTCTCACTGAAGCTTTCTTT
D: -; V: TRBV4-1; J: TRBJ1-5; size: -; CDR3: CASSQGPNQPQHF; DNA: TGCGCCAGCAGCCAAGGGCCCAATCAGCCCCAGCATTTT